The 2 T cell receptor beta chains below were found in one sample sequenced in a study of glioma-infiltrating T cells after dendritic cell vaccination. Assay: immunoSEQ multiplex PCR; the TCRdb copy retains only in-frame clones and omits some. The sample has 99,000 or so clones, nearly 90% seen once. Time point here: after dendritic cell vaccination, including at tumor progression/relapse. This specimen was blood, taken after dendritic cell vaccination. Receptors were obtained from a human donor with glioblastoma.

The chain is built from TRBV5-1 and TRBJ2-7, with 10 bases matching TRBD2. CDR3 length: 16 residues. Unmatched junction bases numbered 3, after V lost 0 bases and J lost 0 bases. Germline loops: CDR1 SGHRS, CDR2 YFSETQ. The CDR3 sequence: CASSLGTSGVSYEQYF. CDR3 bases: TGCGCCAGCAGCTTGGGAACTAGCGGGGTCTCCTACGAGCAGTACTTC.

The chain recombines TRBV10-3 with TRBJ2-5, with D tentatively TRBD1 (6 bases). Germline V lookup: CDR1 ENHRY, CDR2 SYGVKD. The V end was cut by 6 bases, the J end by 3 bases, with 14 bases between. CDR3 length: 14 amino acids. In DNA form, the CDR3 reads TGTGCCATCAGCGCTGGACAGCCCGAAGAGACCCAGTACTTC. As protein: CAISAGQPEETQYF.